Here is one T cell receptor (beta chain) with its context. Its cognate antigen is unknown. Expansion of antigen-specific CD4+ T cells with viral peptide pools was carried out by the ViraFEST assay before sequencing. Scientists isolated CD4+ T cells after a roughly ten-day culture period ended. Researchers reported culturing 2.1 million or so PBMC in each well, adding around 10 IU/ml IL-2 and 9 to 10 ug/ml peptides. It was on days 3 and 7 that half the medium was replaced with IL-2 medium. These data come from a study of vaccination effects on CD4 cells after COVID-19. This CDR3 region has 13 residues. Germline-derived CDR1 and CDR2 are WNHNN and SYGVQD (reference sequence). Deletions cut 8 bases from V and 4 bases from J, with 12 bases between. TCRdb keeps only in-frame clones here, not all; method: immunoSEQ multiplex PCR. This sample has over 55,000 clones, with roughly 76% found just once. Points from the study as a whole: Convalescent patients were scarce in the study, and it lacked early post-infection timepoints.

The V gene is TRBV10-1, the J gene TRBJ1-5, with a possible D match to TRBD1 (5 bases). The receptor's source is a human donor who received a COVID-19 vaccine. Sequences were derived from CD4+ T cells from PBMCs cultured with HCoV-229E spike peptides, sampled before COVID-19 vaccination. The CDR3 DNA follows: TGCGCCAGCGGTCGACAGACAAATCAGCCCCAGCATTTT. It is translated as CASGRQTNQPQHF.